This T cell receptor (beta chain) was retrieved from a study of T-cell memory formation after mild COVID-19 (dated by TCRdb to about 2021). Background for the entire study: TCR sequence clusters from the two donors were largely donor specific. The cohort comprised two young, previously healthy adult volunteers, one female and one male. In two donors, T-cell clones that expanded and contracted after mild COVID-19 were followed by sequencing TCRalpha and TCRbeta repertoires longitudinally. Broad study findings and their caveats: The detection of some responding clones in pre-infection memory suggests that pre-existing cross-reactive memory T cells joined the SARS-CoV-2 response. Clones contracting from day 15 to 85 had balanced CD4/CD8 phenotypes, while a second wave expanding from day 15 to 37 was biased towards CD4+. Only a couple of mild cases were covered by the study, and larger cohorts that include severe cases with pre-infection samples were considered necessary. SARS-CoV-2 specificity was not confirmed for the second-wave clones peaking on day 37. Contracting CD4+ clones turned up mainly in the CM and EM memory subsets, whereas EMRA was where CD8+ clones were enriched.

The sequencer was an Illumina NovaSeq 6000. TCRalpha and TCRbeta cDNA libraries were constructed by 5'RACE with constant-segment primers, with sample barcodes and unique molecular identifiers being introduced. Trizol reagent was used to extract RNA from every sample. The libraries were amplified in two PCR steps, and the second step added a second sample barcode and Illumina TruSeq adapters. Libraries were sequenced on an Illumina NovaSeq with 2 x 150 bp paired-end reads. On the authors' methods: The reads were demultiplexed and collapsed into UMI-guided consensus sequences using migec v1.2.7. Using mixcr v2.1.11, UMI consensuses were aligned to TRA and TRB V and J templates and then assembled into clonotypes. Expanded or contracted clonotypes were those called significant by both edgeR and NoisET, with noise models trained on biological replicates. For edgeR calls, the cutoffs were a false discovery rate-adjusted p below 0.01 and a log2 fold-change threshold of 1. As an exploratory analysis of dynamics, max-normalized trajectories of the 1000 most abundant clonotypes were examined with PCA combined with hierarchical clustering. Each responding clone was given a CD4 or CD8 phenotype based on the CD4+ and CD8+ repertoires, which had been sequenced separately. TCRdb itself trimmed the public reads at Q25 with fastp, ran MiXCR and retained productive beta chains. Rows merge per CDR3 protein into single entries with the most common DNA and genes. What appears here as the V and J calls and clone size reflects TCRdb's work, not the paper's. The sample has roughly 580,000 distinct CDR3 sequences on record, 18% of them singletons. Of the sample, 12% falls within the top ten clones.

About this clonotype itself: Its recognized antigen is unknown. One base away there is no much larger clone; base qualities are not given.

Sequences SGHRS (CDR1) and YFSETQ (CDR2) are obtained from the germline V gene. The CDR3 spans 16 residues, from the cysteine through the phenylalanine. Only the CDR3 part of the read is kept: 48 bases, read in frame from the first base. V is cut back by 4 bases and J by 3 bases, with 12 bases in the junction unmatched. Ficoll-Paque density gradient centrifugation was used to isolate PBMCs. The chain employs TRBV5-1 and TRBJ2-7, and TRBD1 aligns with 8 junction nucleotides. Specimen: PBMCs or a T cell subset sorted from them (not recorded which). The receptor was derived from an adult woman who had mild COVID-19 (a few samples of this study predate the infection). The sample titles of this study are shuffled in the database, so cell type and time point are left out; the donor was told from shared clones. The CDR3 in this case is CASSRNPTGADYEQYF. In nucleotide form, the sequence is TGCGCCAGCAGCCGCAACCCGACAGGGGCGGACTACGAGCAGTACTTC.